The 21 T cell receptor beta chains presented below share a single source sample, sequenced in a study of vaccination and CD4 T cells after COVID-19. For these TCRs, the target antigens are not known. The time point is: late sampling 161 to 241 days after vaccination in a few convalescent patients. The treatment denotes: approximately 10-day PBMC culture with coronavirus spike peptide pools or control peptides (ViraFEST assay). Oncomine TCR Beta short-read sequencing was applied to DNA from cultured CD4+ T cells. TCRdb re-called the PCR reads with MiXCR, one entry per CDR3 protein. This sample has tens of thousands of distinct CDR3 sequences, with 40% to 50% found just once. This sample comprised CD4+ T cells from blood, cultured in vitro, obtained about 7 months after SARS-CoV-2 vaccination. The source is a human donor who had recovered from COVID-19.

This clonotype was counted between two and nine times. The chain has TRBV19 and TRBJ1-6; 10 bases map to TRBD1. The germline CDR1 and CDR2 sequences are LNHDA and SQIVND (reference sequence). CDR3 length equals 14 residues. Trimming at V came to 9 bases and at J to 6 bases, leaving 5 bases not matched to a gene. The CDR3 sequence is CASTWTGGNSPLHF. The CDR3 DNA is TGTGCCAGCACCTGGACAGGGGGTAATTCACCCCTCCACTTT.

There are a few counts of this clonotype. J is TRBJ2-5 and V is TRBV7-9, with 11 positions matching TRBD2. Unmatched junction bases numbered 11, after V lost 7 bases and J lost 4 bases. The germline V gene encodes CDR1 SEHNR and CDR2 FQNEAQ (reference sequence). The CDR3 has 16 amino acids. Here the CDR3 DNA reads TGTGCCAGCACTAATAGCGGGAGGGCCGCCGGAGAGACCCAGTACTTC. Amino acids: CASTNSGRAAGETQYF.

This clonotype occurred once. The rearrangement joins TRBV6-1 to TRBJ2-3, with 7 bases matching TRBD2. In germline, CDR1 is MNHNS, CDR2 SASEGT. The CDR3 sequence is 14 residues long. The V and J ends lost 6 bases and 1 base, in that order; junction bases with no gene match: 4. The CDR3 here is CASRAGVRTDTQYF. CDR3 nucleotide sequence: TGTGCCAGCAGGGCGGGGGTTCGCACAGATACGCAGTATTTT.

The gene calls are TRBV7-2 and TRBJ1-6; maybe TRBD1 (6 bases). The CDR3 consists of 16 residues. V was cut by 4 bases and J by 6 bases, with 16 bases left in between. CDR1 and CDR2 (germline): SGHTA, FQGNSA. The CDR3 DNA reads as TGTGCCAGCAGCTATGCAGGGGCGTCAGTTAATTCACCCCTCCACTTT. This codes for CASSYAGASVNSPLHF. The variable domain in full, completed from reference TRBV7-2 and TRBJ1-6, reads GAGVSQSPSNKVTEKGKDVELRCDPISGHTALYWYRQSLGQGLEFLIYFQGNSAPDKSGLPSDRFSAERTGGSVSTLTIQRTQQEDSAVYLCASSYAGASVNSPLHFGNGTRLTVT.

This chain links TRBV2 with TRBJ2-5; TRBD1 might be the D (6 bases). This CDR3 spans 13 amino acids. Germline V lookup: CDR1 SNHLY, CDR2 FYNNEI. With 4 bases removed from V and 4 bases from J, the gap between germline ends came to 10 bases. CDR3: CASSGQDRETQYF. DNA of the CDR3: TGTGCCAGCAGTGGACAGGACCGAGAGACCCAGTACTTC.

The chain combines TRBV20-1 with TRBJ2-3, with D perhaps TRBD2 (6 bases). V was clipped by 5 bases and J by 1 base, with 19 bases between them. The CDR3 runs to 16 residues. Germline CDR1 is DFQATT and CDR2 is SNEGSKA (reference sequence). The CDR3 loop is CSAPSAGSSGTDTQYF. DNA of the CDR3: TGCAGTGCTCCATCCGCGGGGTCTAGCGGCACAGATACGCAGTATTTT.

V gene TRBV28 combines with J gene TRBJ2-2; D remains ambiguous. The length of the CDR3 is 15 residues. The V and J ends lost 8 bases and 2 bases respectively, with 15 bases between them. The V gene's germline CDR1 is MDHEN and CDR2 SYDVKM. CDR3 DNA sequence: TGTGCCAGCGGTCCGAAGCCCATTAACACCGGGGAGCTGTTTTTT. Translation: CASGPKPINTGELFF.

The chain is built from TRBV28 and TRBJ1-2, with D possibly being TRBD1 (6 bases). Germline-derived CDR1 and CDR2 are MDHEN and SYDVKM. This CDR3 has 13 amino acids. With 8 bases removed from V and 8 bases from J, the gap between germline ends came to 18 bases. CDR3 region: CASGSGTFSGYTF. In DNA form, the CDR3 reads TGTGCCAGCGGGTCCGGGACATTCTCAGGCTACACCTTC.

In its sample, this clonotype was seen a few times. J is TRBJ2-2 and V is TRBV20-1, with D tentatively TRBD2 (6 bases). Trimming took off 5 bases at V and 7 bases at J, with 20 bases between the two ends. The CDR3 runs to 15 residues. Germline V lookup: CDR1 DFQATT, CDR2 SNEGSKA (reference sequence). CDR3 region: CSAGGAAGPVGELFF. The CDR3 nucleotides read TGCAGTGCTGGAGGCGCAGCGGGCCCGGTCGGGGAGCTGTTTTTT.

The chain uses TRBV6-1 and TRBJ1-1; a weak D match, TRBD1 (6 bases). V lost 6 bases and J 7 bases, leaving 15 bases between the germline ends. Looked up from germline, CDR1 is MNHNS and CDR2 is SASEGT. There are 13 residues in the CDR3. CDR3 sequence: CASRGGRHFEAFF. The CDR3 region has the DNA TGTGCCAGCAGGGGGGGGCGACATTTTGAAGCTTTCTTT.

The chain has TRBV28 and TRBJ2-7, with 11 bases fitting TRBD2. V shed 6 bases, J shed 0 bases, and the junction held 4 bases outside the gene matches. CDR1 and CDR2 (germline): MDHEN, SYDVKM. This CDR3 region has 15 residues. The CDR3 loop is CASRDTSGSSYEQYF. CDR3 bases: TGTGCCAGCAGAGACACTAGCGGGAGCTCCTACGAGCAGTACTTC.

This clonotype was picked up a small number of times. The rearrangement joins TRBV6-1 to TRBJ2-1, with D tentatively TRBD1 (6 bases). Trimming cost V 5 bases and J 0 bases, with 14 bases left between them. Germline CDR1 MNHNS, CDR2 SASEGT. CDR3 length: 16 amino acids. In DNA form, the CDR3 reads TGTGCCAGCAGTCGGATGGGGGCTGTCTCCTACAATGAGCAGTTCTTC. Translated: CASSRMGAVSYNEQFF.

This clonotype was seen only a few times. This chain joins TRBV20-1 and TRBJ2-7, with 15 nucleotides matching TRBD2. The CDR3 contains 17 residues. In germline, CDR1 is DFQATT, CDR2 SNEGSKA (reference sequence). V dropped 6 bases and J dropped 6; count of bases not matched to a gene: 15. CDR3 bases: TGCAGTGCAAACCAAGAGGGACTAGCGGGAGGACTGGGCGAGCAGTACTTC. Its translation is CSANQEGLAGGLGEQYF.

The chain joins TRBV7-6 to TRBJ2-1, with a possible D match to TRBD2 (6 bases). CDR3 length: 16 amino acids. Germline assignment: CDR1 SGHVS and CDR2 FNYEAQ. V was clipped by 5 bases and J by 0 bases, with 14 bases between them. The CDR3 protein is CASSPPAGSSYNEQFF. In DNA form, the CDR3 reads TGTGCCAGCAGCCCCCCCGCCGGGAGCTCCTACAATGAGCAGTTCTTC.

This sequence joins TRBV12-3 or TRBV12-4 and TRBJ2-5, with D tentatively TRBD1 (6 bases). V lost 3 bases to trimming and J lost 5 bases, with 13 bases between them. This CDR3 comprises 14 residues. This chain's CDR3 is CASSLTGRGETQYF. The CDR3, as DNA: TGTGCCAGCAGTTTGACAGGACGTGGGGAGACCCAGTACTTC.

The sample holds a few counts of this clonotype. The chain employs TRBV19 and TRBJ1-5; no clear D gene. Germline CDR1 is LNHDA and CDR2 is SQIVND (reference sequence). The V gene lost 5 bases and the J gene lost 0 bases, with 11 bases spanning the gap. CDR3 length equals 15 residues. The chain's CDR3 is CASSSAWNSNQPQHF. DNA for the CDR3: TGTGCCAGTAGTTCAGCATGGAATAGCAATCAGCCCCAGCATTTT.

The table lists this clonotype with a few counts. The V and J genes are TRBV29-1 and TRBJ2-7; D unclear. With 4 bases removed from V and 0 bases from J, the gap between germline ends came to 7 bases. CDR1 is SQVTM and CDR2 is ANQGSEA in the germline V gene. The CDR3 runs to 12 residues. CDR3: CSVAQSSYEQYF. The CDR3 coding sequence is TGCAGCGTTGCTCAAAGCTCCTACGAGCAGTACTTC.

The chain carries TRBV7-8 and TRBJ2-7; 8 nucleotides agree with TRBD2. The CDR3 spans 14 residues. Trimming cost V 5 bases and J 1 base; bases outside gene matches: 4. Germline loops: CDR1 SGHVS, CDR2 FQNEAQ. Here the CDR3 DNA reads TGTGCCAGCAGCCCAACTAGCGGATCCTACGAGCAGTACTTC. Its protein product is CASSPTSGSYEQYF.

The V gene is TRBV28, the J gene TRBJ2-7, with a weak D call TRBD2 (5 bases). CDR3 size: 17 residues. Germline V gene lookup returns CDR1 MDHEN and CDR2 SYDVKM. Deletions cut 0 bases from V and 6 bases from J, with 21 bases between. For the CDR3, the DNA is TGTGCCAGCAGTTTATGGTACGAGGGAGCCTCCGTATTCGAGCAGTACTTC. Translating it yields CASSLWYEGASVFEQYF.

The table lists this clonotype with a few counts. The chain couples TRBV2 to TRBJ2-5; D gene ambiguous. The V gene's germline CDR1 is SNHLY and CDR2 FYNNEI. The CDR3 sequence is 11 residues long. V lost 5 bases to trimming and J lost 2 bases, with 3 bases between them. CDR3 in amino acids: CASSIQETQYF. The CDR3 coding sequence is TGTGCCAGCAGTATACAAGAGACCCAGTACTTC.

V and J are TRBV24-1 and TRBJ1-2, with unresolved D. The V end lost 6 bases, the J end lost 2 bases, and 15 bases lay between the germline ends. The CDR3 length is 15 residues. Germline V gene sequence: CDR1 KGHDR, CDR2 SFDVKD. The CDR3 DNA reads as TGTGCCACCAGTCCCGGAGGGCCACAAAACTATGGCTACACCTTC. This translates into CATSPGGPQNYGYTF.